This T cell receptor beta chain was sequenced for a study of blood T cell repertoires in COVID-19. Profiled with immunoSEQ multiplex PCR; TCRdb holds only in-frame clones, not every one. Among about 230,000 clones listed, 85% were seen once. This CDR3 is 15 amino acids long. Trimming cost V 3 bases and J 2 bases; bases outside gene matches: 4. Germline V lookup: CDR1 SGHTA, CDR2 FQGTGA. The sequence derives from a middle-aged man with COVID-19, enrolled during active disease. This sequence joins TRBV7-3 and TRBJ2-3; 8 bases match TRBD2. The sequenced sample consisted of peripheral blood. CDR3: CASSFGSGNTDTQYF. The CDR3 coding sequence is TGTGCCAGCAGCTTTGGTAGCGGGAACACAGATACGCAGTATTTT.